The 22 T cell receptor beta chains given below trace back to one sample, sequenced in a study of blood T cell repertoires in COVID-19. Repertoires were generated with immunoSEQ multiplex PCR, while TCRdb's copy carries only in-frame clones and drops some. The table has 100,000 to 150,000 clones, roughly 80% seen once. Source material: peripheral blood. Source of these receptors: a human donor in a cohort sampled during active COVID-19.

On this clone itself: The junction shows a germline mismatch at one end, possibly a read error. V is TRBV7-8 and J is TRBJ2-1; perhaps TRBD1 as D (5 bases). The length of the CDR3 is 13 residues. Germline CDR1 SGHVS, CDR2 FQNEAQ. In DNA, the CDR3 is TGTGTCAGCAGCCTCCAGGGATACAATGAGCAGTTCTTC. Its translation: CVSSLQGYNEQFF.

The chain links TRBV28 to TRBJ2-3; 7 bases are a match to TRBD1. There are 15 residues in the CDR3. The germline gives CDR1 MDHEN, CDR2 SYDVKM. The V gene end was trimmed by 5 bases and the J gene end by 2 bases; junction bases not matched to a gene: 7. The CDR3 coding sequence is TGTGCCAGCAGTGGGGGACAGAAATACACAGATACGCAGTATTTT. Its translation: CASSGGQKYTDTQYF.

This clone has just one count. The rearrangement joins TRBV5-4 to TRBJ2-3, with no clear D. This CDR3 region has 15 residues. Trimming took 0 bases from V and 0 from J, leaving 8 bases between them. Germline CDR1 SGHNT, CDR2 YYREEE (reference sequence). The CDR3 DNA reads as TGTGCCAGCAGCTTGGATACGGTCAGCACAGATACGCAGTATTTT. Its translation: CASSLDTVSTDTQYF.

The gene calls are TRBV5-1 and TRBJ2-1; the D gene is possibly TRBD1 (5 bases). The CDR3 length is 14 residues. Germline assignment: CDR1 SGHRS and CDR2 YFSETQ. V was shortened by 0 bases and J by 5 bases, with 9 bases between the two germline ends. The CDR3 nucleotides read TGCGCCAGCAGCTTGGAAGACAGCCACAATGAGCAGTTCTTC. It codes for CASSLEDSHNEQFF. The full variable domain, with the rest looked up from reference TRBV5-1 and TRBJ2-1, is KAGVTQTPRYLIKTRGQQVTLSCSPISGHRSVSWYQQTPGQGLQFLFEYFSETQRNKGNFPGRFSGRQFSNSRSEMNVSTLELGDSALYLCASSLEDSHNEQFFGPGTRLTVL.

The table lists this clone with a count of one. Written as DNA, the CDR3 is TGTGCCAGTAGTATAGTCGGTAAGCCCCAGCATTTT. This encodes CASSIVGKPQHF. The chain has TRBV19 and TRBJ1-5; no reliable D call. The V gene's germline CDR1 is LNHDA and CDR2 SQIVND (reference sequence). The CDR3 totals 12 residues. V gave up 1 base and J gave up 8 bases, with 6 bases separating them.

The chain combines TRBV7-2 with TRBJ2-5, with 10 bases identical to TRBD2. CDR3 size: 15 residues. Germline CDR1 is SGHTA and CDR2 is FQGNSA. V shed 1 base, J shed 5 bases, and the junction held 4 bases outside the gene matches. CDR3 protein: CASSLVGSGRETQYF. For the CDR3, the DNA is TGTGCCAGCAGCTTAGTTGGTAGCGGGAGGGAGACCCAGTACTTC.

CDR3 region: CASSWGTGSSYEQYF. The CDR3 DNA reads TGTGCCAGCAGCTGGGGGACAGGGAGTTCTTACGAGCAGTACTTC. This chain uses TRBV7-2 with TRBJ2-7, with TRBD1 matching over 9 bases. J was trimmed by 4 bases and V by 4 bases; bases with no gene match: 8. Germline-derived CDR1 and CDR2 are SGHTA and FQGNSA. The CDR3 covers 15 residues.

The chain joins TRBV7-3 to TRBJ2-7, with D perhaps matching TRBD2 (6 bases). Deletions cut 5 bases from V and 4 bases from J, with 18 bases between. This CDR3 is 15 amino acids long. Germline CDR1 is SGHTA and CDR2 is FQGTGA. CDR3 DNA sequence: TGTGCCAGCAGCCCGGGGGAGGTAGCAACTTACGAGCAGTACTTC. Protein product: CASSPGEVATYEQYF. The full variable domain, completed using reference TRBV7-3 and TRBJ2-7, is GAGVSQTPSNKVTEKGKYVELRCDPISGHTALYWYRQSLGQGPEFLIYFQGTGAADDSGLPNDRFFAVRPEGSVSTLKIQRTERGDSAVYLCASSPGEVATYEQYFGPGTRLTVT.

The chain couples TRBV9 to TRBJ2-1, with D maybe TRBD1 (6 bases). Deletions cut 1 base from V and 5 bases from J, with 13 bases between. The CDR3 runs 15 residues. Germline CDR1 reads SGDLS; CDR2 reads YYNGEE. The CDR3 DNA reads as TGTGCCAGCAGCGTATCAATGGGACAAGACAATGAGCAGTTCTTC. Translated, it gives CASSVSMGQDNEQFF.

The chain uses TRBV18 and TRBJ2-7; TRBD1 matches at 7 bases. After removal of 0 bases from V and 5 bases from J, the junction contained 10 bases not matched to a gene. The length of the CDR3 is 16 residues. Germline V CDR1 and CDR2: KGHSH, LQKENI. For the CDR3, the DNA is TGTGCCAGCTCACCACCCGCTGGGACAGCTAACCACGAGCAGTACTTC. This codes for CASSPPAGTANHEQYF.

The V call is TRBV19, the J call TRBJ2-1, with TRBD1 identical over 7 bases. There are 12 residues in the CDR3. With V trimmed by 4 bases and J by 10 bases, 4 bases remained unmatched. CDR1 is LNHDA and CDR2 is SQIVND in the germline V gene (reference sequence). The CDR3 region is CASSNDREEQFF. Written as DNA, the CDR3 is TGTGCCAGTAGTAACGACAGGGAGGAGCAGTTCTTC. Full variable domain (remainder filled in from reference TRBV19 and TRBJ2-1): DGGITQSPKYLFRKEGQNVTLSCEQNLNHDAMYWYRQDPGQGLRLIYYSQIVNDFQKGDIAEGYSVSREKKESFPLTVTSAQKNPTAFYLCASSNDREEQFFGPGTRLTVL.

The gene calls are TRBV9 and TRBJ2-1, with D perhaps TRBD1 (5 bases). V lost 4 bases and J 1 base, leaving 12 bases between the germline ends. This CDR3 has 15 residues. Germline values: CDR1 SGDLS, CDR2 YYNGEE. The CDR3 spells CASSPRTLSYNEQFF. DNA of the CDR3: TGTGCCAGCAGCCCCCGGACACTTTCCTACAATGAGCAGTTCTTC. The full variable domain, completed using reference TRBV9 and TRBJ2-1, is DSGVTQTPKHLITATGQRVTLRCSPRSGDLSVYWYQQSLDQGLQFLIQYYNGEERAKGNILERFSAQQFPDLHSELNLSSLELGDSALYFCASSPRTLSYNEQFFGPGTRLTVL.

The chain couples TRBV30 to TRBJ1-6, with D possibly TRBD1 on 5 matching bases. Between the trimmed V and J ends, which lost 8 bases and 0 bases, there was a span of 14 bases. The CDR3 is 15 residues long. Germline CDR1 is GTSNPN and CDR2 is SVGIG (reference sequence). The CDR3 nucleotides read TGTGCCGGGACCTACGAAAACTCCTATAATTCACCCCTCCACTTT. Its protein product is CAGTYENSYNSPLHF.

The rearrangement joins TRBV5-1 to TRBJ1-1, with D perhaps TRBD1 (5 bases). This CDR3 has 15 residues. V lost 0 bases, J lost 6 bases, and 15 bases lay in between. Germline CDR1 SGHRS, CDR2 YFSETQ. The CDR3 is CASSLDPGKRAEAFF. The CDR3 coding sequence is TGCGCCAGCAGCTTGGACCCAGGGAAACGGGCTGAAGCTTTCTTT.

As regards this clone: One junction end does not reproduce the germline sequence, and a read error may be involved. The rearrangement uses TRBV18 and TRBJ2-7; D possibly corresponds to TRBD1 (5 bases). The CDR3 spans 14 residues. The germline V gene has CDR1 KGHSH and CDR2 LQKENI. CDR3 sequence: CASSPLQENHDQYF. The CDR3 DNA reads as TGTGCCAGCTCCCCGTTACAGGAGAATCACGACCAGTACTTC.

V usage is TRBV5-1 and J usage is TRBJ2-1; 8 nucleotides agree with TRBD1. Germline V gene lookup returns CDR1 SGHRS and CDR2 YFSETQ. With 3 bases clipped from V and 7 bases from J, the junction kept 9 bases outside the gene matches. This CDR3 region has 15 residues. The CDR3 sequence is CASSSPQGAGNEQFF. CDR3 in DNA: TGCGCCAGCAGCTCGCCGCAGGGGGCGGGTAATGAGCAGTTCTTC. The full variable domain, in which reference TRBV5-1 and TRBJ2-1 provide the parts outside the CDR3, is KAGVTQTPRYLIKTRGQQVTLSCSPISGHRSVSWYQQTPGQGLQFLFEYFSETQRNKGNFPGRFSGRQFSNSRSEMNVSTLELGDSALYLCASSSPQGAGNEQFFGPGTRLTVL.

V is TRBV19 and J is TRBJ2-1; 7 bases map to TRBD2. Germline V gene sequence: CDR1 LNHDA, CDR2 SQIVND (reference sequence). V lost 10 bases and J lost 12; bases outside the gene matches: 18. This CDR3 contains 14 residues. CDR3 amino acids: CATLKASGSSRQFF. The CDR3 DNA reads as TGTGCCACCCTGAAGGCTAGCGGTTCTAGTAGGCAGTTCTTC. Variable domain in full (rest from reference TRBV19 and TRBJ2-1): DGGITQSPKYLFRKEGQNVTLSCEQNLNHDAMYWYRQDPGQGLRLIYYSQIVNDFQKGDIAEGYSVSREKKESFPLTVTSAQKNPTAFYLCATLKASGSSRQFFGPGTRLTVL.

There are many counts of this clone. The sample carries other DNA sequences with the same CDR3. J is TRBJ1-1 and V is TRBV12-3 or TRBV12-4; D unclear. The CDR3 is 13 amino acids. V lost 3 bases and J lost 1, with 6 bases in between. CDR3 region: CASSLGPNTEAFF. In DNA, the CDR3 is TGTGCCAGCAGTTTGGGCCCGAACACTGAAGCTTTCTTT.

The gene calls are TRBV28 and TRBJ2-7; D might be TRBD2 (6 bases). The length of the CDR3 is 15 residues. The V gene lost 5 bases and the J gene lost 3 bases, with 17 bases spanning the gap. In germline, CDR1 is MDHEN, CDR2 SYDVKM. DNA of the CDR3: TGTGCCAGCAGTGCTGGAGGGGTAGGGGACTACGAGCAGTACTTC. Translating gives CASSAGGVGDYEQYF.

As DNA, the CDR3 is TGTGCCACCAGCAGAGTGGGGGGACTAGCGACCAATGAGCAGTTCTTC. Translation: CATSRVGGLATNEQFF. This sequence joins TRBV15 and TRBJ2-1, with 10 bases lining up with TRBD2. The CDR3 extends over 16 amino acids. Per the germline V gene, CDR1 is LNHNV and CDR2 is YYDKDF (reference sequence). The J segment lost 6 bases and the V segment lost 1 base, leaving 6 bases of the junction unmatched.

The chain uses TRBV5-6 and TRBJ1-2; D might be TRBD1 (6 bases). The CDR3 contains 15 residues. Germline V gene sequence: CDR1 SGHDT, CDR2 YYEEEE. Trimming shortened V by 6 bases and J by 0 bases, and 15 bases separated the two germline ends. CDR3 DNA sequence: TGTGCCAGCAATCCGGCGGGGGGCACTAACTATGGCTACACCTTC. Translated, it gives CASNPAGGTNYGYTF.

The rearrangement links TRBV6-2 or TRBV6-3 to TRBJ1-1; the match to TRBD1 covers 9 bases. Looked up from germline, CDR1 is MNHEY and CDR2 is SVGEGT. The CDR3 loop spans 18 amino acids. The trim removed 3 bases at V and 4 bases at J, leaving 15 bases unmatched. CDR3 in amino acids: CASSYRLTATGGLTEAFF. The CDR3 DNA reads TGTGCCAGCAGTTATCGCCTAACTGCAACAGGGGGCCTCACTGAAGCTTTCTTT.